Listed here are 4 T cell receptor beta chains from one sample, sequenced in a study of T cell responses to AZD1222 COVID-19 vaccine. Sequenced by immunoSEQ multiplex PCR; TCRdb stores in-frame clones only, minus some. Counted here are roughly 44,000 clones, 83% occurring once; the ten biggest clones make up approximately 52%. The sample was peripheral blood, taken on day 0 of AZD1222 vaccination. Receptors originate from an adult in good health.

The chain employs TRBV5-1 and TRBJ2-7; D remains ambiguous. Trimming removed 0 bases at V and 2 bases at J, with 12 bases between. The CDR3 runs 15 residues. The germline V gene encodes CDR1 SGHRS and CDR2 YFSETQ. The CDR3 is CASSLEARSTYEQYF. CDR3 nucleotides: TGCGCCAGCAGCTTGGAAGCCAGGTCGACCTACGAGCAGTACTTC.

J is TRBJ2-7 and V is TRBV30; D perhaps matches TRBD1 (6 bases). Per the germline V gene, CDR1 is GTSNPN and CDR2 is SVGIG (reference sequence). V was trimmed by 3 bases and J by 0 bases, leaving 15 bases between them. This CDR3 comprises 15 residues. In DNA form, the CDR3 reads TGTGCCTGGAGGGGGGCCCGCGGTACCTCCTACGAGCAGTACTTC. This gives the protein CAWRGARGTSYEQYF.

This chain joins TRBV3-1 (or the pseudogene TRBV3-2) and TRBJ1-5, with D unresolved. CDR1 is LGHDT, CDR2 YNNKEL, per germline (reference sequence). The CDR3 extends over 14 amino acids. Trimming took 0 bases from V and 7 from J, leaving 10 bases between them. The CDR3, as DNA: TGTGCCAGCAGCCAAGAAGTCGACGGGCAGCCCCAGCATTTT. Protein: CASSQEVDGQPQHF.

This sequence joins TRBV30 and TRBJ1-2; the D is unclear. V lost 5 bases to trimming and J lost 0 bases, with 16 bases between them. From germline, CDR1 is GTSNPN and CDR2 SVGIG (reference sequence). This CDR3 contains 15 residues. Here the CDR3 DNA reads TGTGCCTGGCGGGGAGGGCACTCAGCTAACTATGGCTACACCTTC. Protein sequence: CAWRGGHSANYGYTF.